The clone carrying this T cell receptor (beta chain) was recorded many times. Its matching antigen is unknown. The data derive from a study of T cells in Graves' hyperthyroidism and ophthalmopathy. Points from the study as a whole: Most thyroid clonotypes with frequency above 0.001 were detected in blood.

Researchers took RNA transcripts and amplified the TCR beta CDR3 regions from them. HTBI primers drove first-round RT-PCR of the TCR CDR3. TCRdb re-called the multiplex PCR reads with MiXCR, one entry per CDR3 protein. This table has about 560,000 distinct CDR3 sequences, about 15% appearing once. Germline V gene lookup returns CDR1 SEHNR and CDR2 FQNEAQ (reference sequence). Trimming cost V 7 bases and J 9 bases; bases outside gene matches: 9. The CDR3 runs to 13 residues. Investigators excluded patients with uncontrolled infection, other autoimmune disease, pregnancy or lactation. In making diagnoses, clinical symptoms, serum thyroxine and TRAb, thyroid ultrasound and orbital computed tomography were all used.

The sequenced sample consisted of blood. The chain employs TRBV7-9 and TRBJ2-5; 9 bases match TRBD2. This receptor was taken from a woman aged 25 to 39 with Graves' hyperthyroidism. This CDR3 reads CASNEAGGGPQYF. CDR3 sequence (DNA): TGTGCCAGCAATGAAGCGGGAGGTGGGCCCCAGTACTTC.